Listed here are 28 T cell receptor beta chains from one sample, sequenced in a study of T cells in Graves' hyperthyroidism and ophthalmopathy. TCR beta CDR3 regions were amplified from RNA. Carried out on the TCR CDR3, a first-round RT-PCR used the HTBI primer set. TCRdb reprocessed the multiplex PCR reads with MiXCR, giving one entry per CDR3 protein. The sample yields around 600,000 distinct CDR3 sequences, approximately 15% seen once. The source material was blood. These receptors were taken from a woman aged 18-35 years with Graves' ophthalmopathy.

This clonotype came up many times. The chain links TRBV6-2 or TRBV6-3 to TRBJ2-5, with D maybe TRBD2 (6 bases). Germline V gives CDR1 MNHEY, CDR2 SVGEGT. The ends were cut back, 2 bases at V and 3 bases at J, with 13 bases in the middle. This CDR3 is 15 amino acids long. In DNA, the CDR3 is TGTGCCAGCAGTTACGGGGGAGGAACTAAAGAGACCCAGTACTTC. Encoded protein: CASSYGGGTKETQYF.

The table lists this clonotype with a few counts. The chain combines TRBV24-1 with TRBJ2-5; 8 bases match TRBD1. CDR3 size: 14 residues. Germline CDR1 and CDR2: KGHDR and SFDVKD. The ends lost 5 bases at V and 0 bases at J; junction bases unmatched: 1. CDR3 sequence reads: CATSGTGYQETQYF. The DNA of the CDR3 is TGTGCCACCAGTGGGACAGGGTACCAAGAGACCCAGTACTTC.

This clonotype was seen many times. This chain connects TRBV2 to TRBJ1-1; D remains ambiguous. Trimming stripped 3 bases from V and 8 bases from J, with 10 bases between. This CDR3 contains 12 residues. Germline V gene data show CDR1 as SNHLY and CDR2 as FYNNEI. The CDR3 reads CASSEWLDEAFF. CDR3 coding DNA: TGTGCCAGCAGTGAGTGGTTGGACGAAGCTTTCTTT. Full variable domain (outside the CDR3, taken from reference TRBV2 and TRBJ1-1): EPEVTQTPSHQVTQMGQEVILRCVPISNHLYFYWYRQILGQKVEFLVSFYNNEISEKSEIFDDQFSVERPDGSNFTLKIRSTKLEDSAMYFCASSEWLDEAFFGQGTRLTVV.

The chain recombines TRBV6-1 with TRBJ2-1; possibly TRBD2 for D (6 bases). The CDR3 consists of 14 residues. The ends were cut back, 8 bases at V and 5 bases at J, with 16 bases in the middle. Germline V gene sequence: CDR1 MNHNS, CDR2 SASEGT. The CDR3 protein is CASGRPGINNEQFF. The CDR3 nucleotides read TGTGCCAGCGGGAGGCCGGGGATAAACAATGAGCAGTTCTTC.

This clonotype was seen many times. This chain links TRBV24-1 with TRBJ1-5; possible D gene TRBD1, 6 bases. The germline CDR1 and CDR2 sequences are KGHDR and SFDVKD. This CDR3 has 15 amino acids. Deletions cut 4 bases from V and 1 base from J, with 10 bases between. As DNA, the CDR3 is TGTGCCACCAGTGAGGGGGGGCTGAGCAATCAGCCCCAGCATTTT. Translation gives CATSEGGLSNQPQHF.

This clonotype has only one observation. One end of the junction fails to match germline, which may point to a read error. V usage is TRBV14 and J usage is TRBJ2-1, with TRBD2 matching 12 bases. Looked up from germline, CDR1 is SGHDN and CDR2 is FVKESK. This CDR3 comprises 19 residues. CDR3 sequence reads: CASNQVRASGRGGYNEQFF. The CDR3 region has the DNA TGTGCCAGCAACCAAGTAAGGGCTAGCGGGAGGGGTGGCTACAATGAGCAGTTCTTC.

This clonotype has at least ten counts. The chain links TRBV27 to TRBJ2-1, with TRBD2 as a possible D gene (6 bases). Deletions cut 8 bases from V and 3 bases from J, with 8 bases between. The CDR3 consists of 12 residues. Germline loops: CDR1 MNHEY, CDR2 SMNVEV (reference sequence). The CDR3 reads CASQAGYNEQFF. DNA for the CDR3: TGTGCCAGCCAAGCGGGCTACAATGAGCAGTTCTTC.

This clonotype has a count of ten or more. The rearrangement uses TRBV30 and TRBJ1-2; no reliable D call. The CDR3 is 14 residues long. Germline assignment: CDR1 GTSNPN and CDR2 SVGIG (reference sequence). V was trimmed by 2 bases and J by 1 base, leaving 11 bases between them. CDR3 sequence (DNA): TGTGCCTGGAGTTTAACGGGAAATAACTATGGCTACACCTTC. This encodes CAWSLTGNNYGYTF. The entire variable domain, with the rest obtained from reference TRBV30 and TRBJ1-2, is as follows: SQTIHQWPATLVQPVGSPLSLECTVEGTSNPNLYWYRQAAGRGLQLLFYSVGIGQISSEVPQNLSASRPQDRQFILSSKKLLLSDSGFYLCAWSLTGNNYGYTFGSGTRLTVV.

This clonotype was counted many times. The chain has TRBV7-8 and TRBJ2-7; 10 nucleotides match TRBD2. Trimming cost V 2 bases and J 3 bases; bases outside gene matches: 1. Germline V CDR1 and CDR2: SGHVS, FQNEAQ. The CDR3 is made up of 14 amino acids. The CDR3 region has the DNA TGTGCCAGCAGCTTACTAGCGGGAGACTACGAGCAGTACTTC. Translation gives CASSLLAGDYEQYF.

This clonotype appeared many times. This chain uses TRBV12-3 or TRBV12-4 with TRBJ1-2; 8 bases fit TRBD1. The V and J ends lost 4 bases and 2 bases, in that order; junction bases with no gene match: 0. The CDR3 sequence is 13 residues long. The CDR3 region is CASSWTGNYGYTF. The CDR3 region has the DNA TGTGCCAGCAGTTGGACAGGGAACTATGGCTACACCTTC.

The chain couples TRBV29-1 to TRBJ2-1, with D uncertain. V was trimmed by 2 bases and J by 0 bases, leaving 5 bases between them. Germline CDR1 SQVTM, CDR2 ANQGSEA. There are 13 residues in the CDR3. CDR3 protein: CSVEFSSYNEQFF. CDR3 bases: TGCAGCGTTGAATTTAGCTCCTACAATGAGCAGTTCTTC.

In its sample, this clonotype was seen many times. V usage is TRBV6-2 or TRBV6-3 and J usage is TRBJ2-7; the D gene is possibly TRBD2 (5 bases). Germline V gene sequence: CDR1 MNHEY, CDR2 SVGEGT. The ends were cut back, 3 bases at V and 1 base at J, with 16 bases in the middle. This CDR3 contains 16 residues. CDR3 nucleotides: TGTGCCAGCAGTTATTACCGGAGAGGGCAGTCCTACGAGCAGTACTTC. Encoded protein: CASSYYRRGQSYEQYF.

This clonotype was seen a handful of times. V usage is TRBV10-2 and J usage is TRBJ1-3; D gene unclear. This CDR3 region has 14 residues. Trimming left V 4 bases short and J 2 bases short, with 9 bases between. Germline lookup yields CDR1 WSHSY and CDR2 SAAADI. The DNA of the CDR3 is TGCGCCAGCAGTGTCGGGGATACTGGAAACACCATATATTTT. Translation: CASSVGDTGNTIYF.

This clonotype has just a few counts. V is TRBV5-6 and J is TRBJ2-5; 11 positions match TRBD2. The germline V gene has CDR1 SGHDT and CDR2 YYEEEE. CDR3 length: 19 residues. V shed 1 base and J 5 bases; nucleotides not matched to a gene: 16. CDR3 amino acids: CASSLLLGLAGGRGETQYF. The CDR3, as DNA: TGTGCCAGCAGCTTGCTCTTGGGGCTAGCGGGAGGTCGCGGGGAGACCCAGTACTTC. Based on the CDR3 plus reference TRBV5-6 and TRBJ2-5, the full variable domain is DAGVTQSPTHLIKTRGQQVTLRCSPKSGHDTVSWYQQALGQGPQFIFQYYEEEERQRGNFPDRFSGHQFPNYSSELNVNALLLGDSALYLCASSLLLGLAGGRGETQYFGPGTRLLVL.

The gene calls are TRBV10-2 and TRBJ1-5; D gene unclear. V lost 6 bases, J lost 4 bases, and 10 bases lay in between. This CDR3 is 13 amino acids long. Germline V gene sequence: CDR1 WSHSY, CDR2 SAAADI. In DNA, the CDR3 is TGCGCCAGCAGGATGGCCGGGAATCAGCCCCAGCATTTT. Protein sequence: CASRMAGNQPQHF.

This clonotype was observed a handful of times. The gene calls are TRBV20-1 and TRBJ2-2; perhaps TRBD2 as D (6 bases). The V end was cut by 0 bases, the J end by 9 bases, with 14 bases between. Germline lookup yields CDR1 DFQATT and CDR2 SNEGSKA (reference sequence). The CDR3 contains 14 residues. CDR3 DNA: TGCAGTGCTAGAGATTACGGGAGCCACCGGGAGCTGTTTTTT. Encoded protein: CSARDYGSHRELFF.

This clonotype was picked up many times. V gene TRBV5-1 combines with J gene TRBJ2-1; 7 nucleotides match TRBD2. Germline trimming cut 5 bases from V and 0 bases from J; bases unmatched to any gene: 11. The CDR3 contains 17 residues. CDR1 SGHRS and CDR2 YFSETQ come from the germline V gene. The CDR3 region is CASRLGGGTTSYNEQFF. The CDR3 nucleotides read TGCGCCAGCAGACTGGGTGGCGGGACTACCTCCTACAATGAGCAGTTCTTC.

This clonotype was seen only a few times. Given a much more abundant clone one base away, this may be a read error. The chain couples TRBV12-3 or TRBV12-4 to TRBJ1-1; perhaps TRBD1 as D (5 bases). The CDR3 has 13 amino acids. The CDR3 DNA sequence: TGTGCCAGCAGGGGGGGAGAGAACACTGAAGCTTCCTTT. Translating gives CASRGGENTEASF.

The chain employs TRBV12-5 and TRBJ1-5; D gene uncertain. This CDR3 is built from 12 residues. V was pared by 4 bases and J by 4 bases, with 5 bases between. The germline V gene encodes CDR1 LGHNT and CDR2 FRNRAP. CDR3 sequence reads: CASGSRNQPQHF. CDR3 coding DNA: TGTGCTAGTGGTTCGCGTAATCAGCCCCAGCATTTT.

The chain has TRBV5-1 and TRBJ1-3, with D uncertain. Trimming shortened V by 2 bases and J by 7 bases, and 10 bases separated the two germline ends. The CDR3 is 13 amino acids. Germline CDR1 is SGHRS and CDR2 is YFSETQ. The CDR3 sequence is CASSFGIKNTIYF. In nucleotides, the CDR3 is TGCGCCAGCAGCTTCGGGATTAAGAACACCATATATTTT.

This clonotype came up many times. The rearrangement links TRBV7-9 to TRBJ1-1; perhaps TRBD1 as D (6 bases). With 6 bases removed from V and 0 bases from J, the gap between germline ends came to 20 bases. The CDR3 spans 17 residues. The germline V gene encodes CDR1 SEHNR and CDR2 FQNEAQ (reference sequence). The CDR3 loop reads CASSLPGGHKMNTEAFF. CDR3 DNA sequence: TGTGCCAGCAGTCTCCCGGGGGGGCACAAAATGAACACTGAAGCTTTCTTT.

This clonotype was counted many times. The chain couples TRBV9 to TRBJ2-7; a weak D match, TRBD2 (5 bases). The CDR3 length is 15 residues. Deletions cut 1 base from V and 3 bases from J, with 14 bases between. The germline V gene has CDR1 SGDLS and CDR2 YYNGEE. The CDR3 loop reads CASSVSSGGVYEQYF. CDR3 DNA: TGTGCCAGCAGCGTATCCAGCGGAGGAGTCTACGAGCAGTACTTC.

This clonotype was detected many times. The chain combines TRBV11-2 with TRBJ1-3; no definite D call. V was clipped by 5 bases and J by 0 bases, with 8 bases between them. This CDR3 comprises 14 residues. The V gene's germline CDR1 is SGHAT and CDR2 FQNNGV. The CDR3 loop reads CASSPVVSGNTIYF. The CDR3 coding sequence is TGTGCCAGCAGCCCGGTGGTCTCTGGAAACACCATATATTTT.

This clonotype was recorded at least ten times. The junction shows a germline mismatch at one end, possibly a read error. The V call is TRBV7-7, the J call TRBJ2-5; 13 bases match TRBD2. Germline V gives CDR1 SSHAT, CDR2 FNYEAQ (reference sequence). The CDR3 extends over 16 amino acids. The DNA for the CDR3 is TGTGCTAGCAGTACGGGACTAGCGGGATTAACGGAGACCCAGTACTTC. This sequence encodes CASSTGLAGLTETQYF.

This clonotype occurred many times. CDR3 sequence: CASSVDPGGGTDTQYF. In DNA form, the CDR3 reads TGTGCCAGCAGCGTAGATCCGGGAGGCGGCACAGATACGCAGTATTTT. V is TRBV9 and J is TRBJ2-3, with 7 bases matching TRBD2. CDR3 length: 16 amino acids. Germline assignment: CDR1 SGDLS and CDR2 YYNGEE. Trimming took 0 bases from V and 1 from J; bases not matched to a gene: 5. Drawing the rest from reference TRBV9 and TRBJ2-3, the complete variable domain is DSGVTQTPKHLITATGQRVTLRCSPRSGDLSVYWYQQSLDQGLQFLIQYYNGEERAKGNILERFSAQQFPDLHSELNLSSLELGDSALYFCASSVDPGGGTDTQYFGPGTRLTVL.

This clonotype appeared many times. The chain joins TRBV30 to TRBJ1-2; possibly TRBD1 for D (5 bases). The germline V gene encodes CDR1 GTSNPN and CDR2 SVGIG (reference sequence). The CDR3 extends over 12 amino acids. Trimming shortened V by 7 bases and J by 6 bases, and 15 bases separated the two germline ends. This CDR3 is CASTRGSDGYTF. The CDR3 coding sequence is TGTGCCTCCACTCGGGGGAGCGATGGCTACACCTTC.

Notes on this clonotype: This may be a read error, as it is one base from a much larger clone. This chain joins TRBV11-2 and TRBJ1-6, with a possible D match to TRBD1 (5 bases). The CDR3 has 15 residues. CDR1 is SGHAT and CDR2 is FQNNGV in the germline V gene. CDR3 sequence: CASSPQSGRGSPPHF. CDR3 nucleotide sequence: TGTGCCAGCAGCCCACAGAGCGGTAGGGGATCACCCCCCCACTTT.

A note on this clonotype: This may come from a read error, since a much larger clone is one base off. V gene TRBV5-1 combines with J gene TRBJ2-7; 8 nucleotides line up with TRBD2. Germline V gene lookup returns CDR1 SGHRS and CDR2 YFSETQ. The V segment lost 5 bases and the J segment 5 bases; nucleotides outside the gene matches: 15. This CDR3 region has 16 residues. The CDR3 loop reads CASRPGTSNISDEQYF. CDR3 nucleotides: TGCGCCAGCAGACCCGGGACTAGTAATATCAGCGACGAGCAGTACTTC.